Each of the 17 T cell receptor beta chains below was sequenced from the same sample in a study of T cell responses to AZD1222 COVID-19 vaccine. Assay: immunoSEQ multiplex PCR; the TCRdb copy retains only in-frame clones and omits some. The sample gives under 100,000 clones, roughly nine tenths of which show up once; roughly 5% is in the top ten. Sequencing used peripheral blood, obtained 28 days after the second AZD1222 dose. These receptors all come from an adult who received the AZD1222 COVID-19 vaccine.

The genes are TRBV7-9 and TRBJ2-7; 9 bases fit TRBD1. Germline V gene lookup returns CDR1 SEHNR and CDR2 FQNEAQ (reference sequence). This CDR3 contains 14 residues. V shed 2 bases, J shed 6 bases, and the junction held 5 bases outside the gene matches. The CDR3 loop reads CASSLPGTGSEQYF. The DNA of the CDR3 is TGTGCCAGCAGCTTACCCGGGACAGGGAGCGAGCAGTACTTC.

The chain is built from TRBV4-3 and TRBJ2-3; 11 nucleotides align to TRBD2. Looked up from germline, CDR1 is LGHNA and CDR2 is YSLEER. The CDR3 is 17 amino acids. Trimming at V came to 1 base and at J to 5 bases, leaving 8 bases not matched to a gene. The CDR3 DNA is TGCGCCAGCAGCCAAGGTGTAGCGGGGGGGCCGGGAGATACGCAGTATTTT. This gives the protein CASSQGVAGGPGDTQYF.

The CDR3 DNA reads as TGTGCCAGCAGCCAGGCCCCGGGTGTGGCTTTCTTT. Its translation: CASSQAPGVAFF. V is TRBV3-1 (or the pseudogene TRBV3-2) and J is TRBJ1-1; no reliable D call. Germline V gene sequence: CDR1 LGHDT, CDR2 YNNKEL (reference sequence). V was trimmed by 3 bases and J by 11 bases, leaving 13 bases between them. CDR3 length: 12 amino acids.

The V call is TRBV7-3, the J call TRBJ2-3; 10 bases agree with TRBD2. Germline CDR1 SGHTA, CDR2 FQGTGA. J lost 4 bases, V lost 2 bases, and 6 bases had no gene match. The CDR3 contains 16 residues. The CDR3 spells CASSLGAGGMADTQYF. CDR3 in DNA: TGTGCCAGCAGCTTAGGAGCGGGGGGGATGGCAGATACGCAGTATTTT.

This rearrangement joins TRBV30 to TRBJ2-2, with 10 bases fitting TRBD1. This CDR3 contains 16 residues. The V gene end was trimmed by 2 bases and the J gene end by 3 bases; junction bases not matched to a gene: 6. Germline CDR1 is GTSNPN and CDR2 is SVGIG (reference sequence). CDR3 region: CAWSTGQGLDTGELFF. CDR3 DNA sequence: TGTGCCTGGAGTACGGGACAGGGGCTGGACACCGGGGAGCTGTTTTTT.

This clone has a single count. The chain is built from TRBV6-1 and TRBJ2-5; D gene uncertain. This CDR3 is built from 17 residues. The V end was cut by 4 bases, the J end by 0 bases, with 18 bases between. Germline CDR1 MNHNS, CDR2 SASEGT. The chain's CDR3 is CASSGVSQKLYQETQYF. CDR3 in DNA: TGTGCCAGCAGTGGGGTCAGTCAGAAGTTGTACCAAGAGACCCAGTACTTC.

The V and J genes are TRBV7-3 and TRBJ2-2, with a tentative D call TRBD1 (6 bases). Germline CDR1 SGHTA, CDR2 FQGTGA. The CDR3 loop spans 16 amino acids. V lost 5 bases, J lost 2 bases, and 15 bases lay in between. CDR3 DNA: TGTGCCAGCAGCCCTCACCCCGGGACAAACACCGGGGAGCTGTTTTTT. It translates to CASSPHPGTNTGELFF.

V is TRBV6-5 and J is TRBJ1-1; D not certain. The CDR3 contains 15 residues. Trimming shortened V by 5 bases and J by 0 bases, and 13 bases separated the two germline ends. Germline CDR1 and CDR2: MNHEY and SVGAGI. CDR3 residues: CASSIFKPVNTEAFF. CDR3 nucleotides: TGTGCCAGCAGTATATTTAAGCCCGTGAACACTGAAGCTTTCTTT.

V is TRBV7-3 and J is TRBJ2-2; the match to TRBD2 covers 7 bases. Germline trimming cut 5 bases from V and 2 bases from J; bases unmatched to any gene: 2. This CDR3 has 14 amino acids. The germline CDR1 and CDR2 sequences are SGHTA and FQGTGA. The CDR3 sequence is CASSRGGNTGELFF. As DNA, the CDR3 is TGTGCCAGCAGCCGCGGGGGAAACACCGGGGAGCTGTTTTTT. Complete variable domain (other parts from reference TRBV7-3 and TRBJ2-2): GAGVSQTPSNKVTEKGKYVELRCDPISGHTALYWYRQSLGQGPEFLIYFQGTGAADDSGLPNDRFFAVRPEGSVSTLKIQRTERGDSAVYLCASSRGGNTGELFFGEGSRLTVL.

V is TRBV19 and J is TRBJ1-5, with 12 bases aligning to TRBD1. The CDR3 is 19 amino acids. J lost 0 bases, V lost 4 bases, and 10 bases had no gene match. Germline V CDR1 and CDR2: LNHDA, SQIVND (reference sequence). As DNA, the CDR3 is TGTGCCAGTAGTACCGGGACAGGGGGCCCTCTCTATAGCAATCAGCCCCAGCATTTT. Protein: CASSTGTGGPLYSNQPQHF.

The chain joins TRBV30 to TRBJ1-2; no definite D call. The length of the CDR3 is 12 residues. Germline CDR1 is GTSNPN and CDR2 is SVGIG (reference sequence). V was trimmed by 0 bases and J by 2 bases, leaving 4 bases between them. The CDR3 sequence: CAWSVQNYGYTF. The CDR3 coding sequence is TGTGCCTGGAGTGTACAGAACTATGGCTACACCTTC. Using reference TRBV30 and TRBJ1-2 for the parts outside the CDR3, the full variable domain is SQTIHQWPATLVQPVGSPLSLECTVEGTSNPNLYWYRQAAGRGLQLLFYSVGIGQISSEVPQNLSASRPQDRQFILSSKKLLLSDSGFYLCAWSVQNYGYTFGSGTRLTVV.

This chain uses TRBV27 with TRBJ2-1; the D is unclear. Trimming took off 1 base at V and 5 bases at J, with 15 bases between the two ends. Germline V gene sequence: CDR1 MNHEY, CDR2 SMNVEV (reference sequence). This CDR3 is built from 16 residues. Here the CDR3 reads CASSLLGWDKNNEQFF. CDR3 DNA: TGTGCCAGCAGTTTATTGGGGTGGGATAAGAACAATGAGCAGTTCTTC.

This sequence joins TRBV2 and TRBJ2-5; 8 bases agree with TRBD1. Germline V gene lookup returns CDR1 SNHLY and CDR2 FYNNEI. With V trimmed by 6 bases and J by 11 bases, 8 bases remained unmatched. The CDR3 is 12 amino acids. The CDR3 DNA reads as TGTGCCAGCAGAGAGGACAGGGCTGTTCAGTACTTC. Protein: CASREDRAVQYF.

The rearrangement uses TRBV3-1 (or the pseudogene TRBV3-2) and TRBJ2-1, with D hard to call. CDR3 length: 13 residues. Germline lookup yields CDR1 LGHDT and CDR2 YNNKEL (reference sequence). V shed 3 bases and J shed 12 bases, with 15 bases lying between them. CDR3 amino acids: CASSHHRVGWQFF. The CDR3 nucleotides read TGTGCCAGCAGCCATCACCGGGTAGGGTGGCAGTTCTTC.

This clone occurred once. The chain joins TRBV19 to TRBJ1-4, with no clear D. The CDR3 spans 15 residues. Germline CDR1 LNHDA, CDR2 SQIVND (reference sequence). V lost 5 bases to trimming and J lost 1 base, with 11 bases between them. The CDR3 DNA is TGTGCCAGTAGTCCTCTGGGAGGAACTAATGAAAAACTGTTTTTT. Its translation is CASSPLGGTNEKLFF.

This clone has just a few counts. The V call is TRBV6-5, the J call TRBJ2-6; D is possibly TRBD1 (5 bases). CDR3 length equals 15 residues. Deletions cut 6 bases from V and 0 bases from J, with 9 bases between. Germline-derived CDR1 and CDR2 are MNHEY and SVGAGI. The CDR3 loop is CASSEQGSGANVLTF. Written as DNA, the CDR3 is TGTGCCAGCAGCGAGCAGGGCTCTGGGGCCAACGTCCTGACTTTC.

The rearrangement uses TRBV5-1 and TRBJ2-2; D ambiguous. Germline values: CDR1 SGHRS, CDR2 YFSETQ. The ends were cut back, 0 bases at V and 6 bases at J, with 9 bases in the middle. The CDR3 spans 14 residues. CDR3 nucleotides: TGCGCCAGCAGCTTGGCGTGGCCGGCCGGGGAGCTGTTTTTT. Its protein product is CASSLAWPAGELFF.